Sequencing of this T cell receptor (beta chain) was carried out in a study of T cells after yellow fever vaccination (dated by TCRdb to about 2019). For the wider study: The SMART-Seq v4 Ultra Low Input RNA kit was used to prepare libraries from fractions with low cell numbers. Bulk TCR alpha and beta repertoires were sequenced longitudinally to track T-cell clones before and after primary and booster YFV17D yellow fever vaccination. Two healthy male donors, one aged 18 to 29 and one aged 30 to 40 years, made up the cohort. Blood was drawn at multiple timepoints before and after primary and secondary immunization, with bulk PBMC replicates and cell subsets isolated.

On the study overall, not on this receptor specifically: The study included only two donors, which limits how far the findings can be generalized. A small share of clonotypes occurred in both CD4 and CD8 compartments, likely arising from convergent recombination. Computational filtering was required because FACS-sorted repertoires could contain abundant contaminating clonotypes from the bulk population. The secondary T-cell response was found to be weaker but faster than the primary response, with a peak reached on day 5 rather than on day 15. Most clones expanded after primary vaccination were re-detected after the booster (96% of CD4 and around 88% of CD8), suggesting broad memory maintenance.

The treatment or condition label of this sample denotes: live attenuated yellow fever vaccine strain. Two biological replicates of bulk PBMCs were collected at each blood-draw timepoint. A standard Ficoll-Paque protocol was used to isolate PBMCs from peripheral blood. RNA was extracted with TriZol from bulk PBMCs, CD4 and CD8 fractions, and dextramer-positive and dextramer-negative fractions. Sequencer: Illumina NovaSeq 6000. TCR cDNA was synthesized by 5'RACE template switching, which introduced a universal primer site and unique molecular identifiers. Priming for cDNA synthesis came from both the TCR alpha and TCR beta constant segments. Library amplification involved two PCR steps, and the second step added sample barcodes and sequencing adapters. Libraries were sequenced on Illumina HiSeq 2500 (2x100 bp) or NovaSeq (2x150 bp). The study's own analysis went as follows. MIGEC handled demultiplexing of reads and collapsing into UMI consensus sequences, while MiXCR performed V(D)J alignment. Clonotypes responding to the vaccine were identified with edgeR on replicate PBMC samples, with the criteria of FDR below 0.01 and a log2 fold change above 5 up to day 15. Each bulk clonotype received a CD4 or CD8 identity based on whether the sequenced CD4 or CD8 repertoire contained that clonotype at higher abundance. TCRdb reprocessed the public reads (quality trimming at Q25 with fastp, clone calling with MiXCR) and kept in-frame beta chains. Each CDR3 protein gets just one entry, which takes the most common genes and DNA from the rows behind it. The V and J calls follow TCRdb's processing rather than the paper's. Here the sample has some 420,000 distinct CDR3 sequences; approximately 18% occur a single time. The ten largest account for over 15% of the sample.

The CDR3, from cysteine to phenylalanine, totals 14 residues. Just CDR3 DNA is preserved here, 42 bases in frame from base 1. From the germline V gene, CDR1 is SGHAT and CDR2 is FQNNGV. Trimming takes 5 bases from V and 0 bases from J, and the germline ends sit 10 bases apart. This clonotype is a singleton in its sample. Its antigen is not yet known. No base-level quality is on record; no much larger clone is a single base apart. One read alone is a weak basis. The sequencing here drew on PBMCs, taken before the yellow fever booster vaccination. In this chain, TRBV11-2 is recombined with TRBJ1-2; TRBD1 is possibly the D segment (5 matching bases). The TCR comes from a man aged 18 to 30 who received the YFV17D yellow fever vaccine. The CDR3 corresponds to CASSAEQANYGYTF. The base sequence is TGTGCCAGCAGCGCGGAACAGGCTAACTATGGCTACACCTTC.